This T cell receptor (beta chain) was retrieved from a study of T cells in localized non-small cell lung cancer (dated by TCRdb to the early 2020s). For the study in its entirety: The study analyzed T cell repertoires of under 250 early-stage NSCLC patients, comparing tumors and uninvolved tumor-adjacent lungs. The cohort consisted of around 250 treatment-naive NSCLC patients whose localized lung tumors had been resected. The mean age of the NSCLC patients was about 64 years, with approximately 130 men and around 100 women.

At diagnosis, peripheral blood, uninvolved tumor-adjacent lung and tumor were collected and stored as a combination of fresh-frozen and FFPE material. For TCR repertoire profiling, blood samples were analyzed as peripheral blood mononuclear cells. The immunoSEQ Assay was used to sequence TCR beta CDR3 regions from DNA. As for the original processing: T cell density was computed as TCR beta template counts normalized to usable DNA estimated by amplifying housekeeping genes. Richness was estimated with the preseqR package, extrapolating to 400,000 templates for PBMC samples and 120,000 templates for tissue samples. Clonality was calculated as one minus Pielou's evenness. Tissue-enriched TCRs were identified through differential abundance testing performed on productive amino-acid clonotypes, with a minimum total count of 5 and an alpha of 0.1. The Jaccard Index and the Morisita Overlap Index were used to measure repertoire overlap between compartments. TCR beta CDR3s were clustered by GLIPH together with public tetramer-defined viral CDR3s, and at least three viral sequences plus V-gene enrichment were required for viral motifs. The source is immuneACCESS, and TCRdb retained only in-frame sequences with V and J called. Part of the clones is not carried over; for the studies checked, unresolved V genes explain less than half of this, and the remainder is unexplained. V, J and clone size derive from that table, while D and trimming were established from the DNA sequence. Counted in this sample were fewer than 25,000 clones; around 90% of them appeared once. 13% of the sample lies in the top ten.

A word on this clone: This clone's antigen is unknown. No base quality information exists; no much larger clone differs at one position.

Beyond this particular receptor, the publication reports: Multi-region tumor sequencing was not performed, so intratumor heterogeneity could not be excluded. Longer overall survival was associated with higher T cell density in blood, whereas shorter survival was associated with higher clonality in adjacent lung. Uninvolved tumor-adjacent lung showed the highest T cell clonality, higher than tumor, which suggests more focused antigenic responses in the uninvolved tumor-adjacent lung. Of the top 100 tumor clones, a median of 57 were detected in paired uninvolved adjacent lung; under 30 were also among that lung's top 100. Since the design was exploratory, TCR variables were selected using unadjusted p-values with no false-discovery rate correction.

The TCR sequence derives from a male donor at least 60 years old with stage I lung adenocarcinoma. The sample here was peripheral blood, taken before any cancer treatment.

The DNA is TGTGCCAGCAGACCCGGACGGATTTACGAGCAGTACTTC. This translates into CASRPGRIYEQYF. The chain joins TRBV9 to TRBJ2-7, with the D gene call left open. CDR1 and CDR2 are drawn from the germline V gene: SGDLS, YYNGEE. The CDR3 goes from the cysteine to the phenylalanine over 13 residues. Solely the CDR3 DNA is kept, with 39 bases framed from the first base. V loses 5 bases of germline sequence and J loses 4 bases, and the interval between the two ends is 13 bases.